This passage covers 4 T cell receptor beta chains from one sample sequenced in a study of PD-1 blockade in classical Hodgkin lymphoma. Following autologous stem cell transplantation, relapse occurred in every patient, and exposure to brentuximab vedotin varied. The repertoire was sequenced with immunoSEQ multiplex PCR; TCRdb's copy has only in-frame clones and lacks some. In the table there are more than 85,000 clones, around 90% of which are singletons. Source: peripheral blood mononuclear cells (PBMCs), taken before the second cycle of nivolumab. The receptors come from a human donor with classical Hodgkin lymphoma.

The chain links TRBV7-9 to TRBJ1-1; the match to TRBD1 covers 9 bases. V lost 5 bases and J lost 6; bases outside the gene matches: 4. Germline lookup yields CDR1 SEHNR and CDR2 FQNEAQ (reference sequence). CDR3 length equals 13 residues. The CDR3 protein is CASSATGGPEAFF. The DNA of the CDR3 is TGTGCCAGCAGCGCGACAGGGGGGCCTGAAGCTTTCTTT.

The chain links TRBV11-3 to TRBJ2-2; 9 nucleotides agree with TRBD2. Germline V gene data show CDR1 as SGHNT and CDR2 as YENEEA. This CDR3 spans 17 amino acids. The V and J ends lost 4 bases and 0 bases, in that order; junction bases with no gene match: 6. The CDR3 DNA reads TGTGCCAGCAGCTCCTTGAGCGGGAGGTCGAACACCGGGGAGCTGTTTTTT. Residues: CASSSLSGRSNTGELFF.

The chain links TRBV12-5 to TRBJ1-1; 7 bases map to TRBD1. Germline V lookup: CDR1 LGHNT, CDR2 FRNRAP. The CDR3 runs 14 residues. After removal of 0 bases from V and 8 bases from J, the junction contained 6 bases not matched to a gene. The DNA of the CDR3 is TGTGCTAGTGGTTTGGTCGCCGAGACAGGGGAAGCTTTCTTT. This gives the protein CASGLVAETGEAFF. The complete variable domain, with remaining parts taken from reference TRBV12-5 and TRBJ1-1, reads DARVTQTPRHKVTEMGQEVTMRCQPILGHNTVFWYRQTMMQGLELLAYFRNRAPLDDSGMPKDRFSAEMPDATLATLKIQPSEPRDSAVYFCASGLVAETGEAFFGQGTRLTVV.

V and J are TRBV30 and TRBJ2-1; no clear D. The CDR3 sequence is 14 residues long. Germline V gene lookup returns CDR1 GTSNPN and CDR2 SVGIG (reference sequence). Deletions cut 3 bases from V and 0 bases from J, with 9 bases between. The CDR3 sequence is CAWRQTNSYNEQFF. CDR3 nucleotide sequence: TGTGCCTGGAGACAGACCAACTCCTACAATGAGCAGTTCTTC.